These 21 T cell receptor beta chains came from one sample sequenced in a study of blood T cell repertoires in COVID-19. TCRdb's table, derived via immunoSEQ multiplex PCR, lists solely in-frame clones and lacks some. The sample shows fewer than 450,000 clones, approximately 86% of them seen only once. Sequenced sample: PBMCs or T cells enriched from blood (not recorded which). Receptor source: a woman between 35 and 50 years old with acute COVID-19.

The chain recombines TRBV5-1 with TRBJ1-1, with 11 positions matching TRBD1. The ends lost 4 bases at V and 11 bases at J; junction bases unmatched: 16. CDR3 size: 16 residues. Germline lookup yields CDR1 SGHRS and CDR2 YFSETQ. The CDR3 nucleotides read TGCGCCAGCAGCCGGAACACCTGGTGGACAGGGGGCTCGGCTTTCTTT. It translates to CASSRNTWWTGGSAFF.

V gene TRBV4-2 combines with J gene TRBJ2-7; a weak D match, TRBD2 (6 bases). CDR3 size: 17 residues. Germline V gives CDR1 LGHNA, CDR2 YNFKEQ. Trimming removed 1 base at V and 2 bases at J, with 18 bases between. Here the CDR3 reads CASSQVEGAGPTYEQYF. CDR3 sequence (DNA): TGTGCCAGCAGCCAAGTGGAGGGCGCGGGTCCGACCTACGAGCAGTACTTC.

V is TRBV5-6 and J is TRBJ2-6, with a tentative D call TRBD2 (6 bases). The CDR3 loop spans 18 amino acids. Germline assignment: CDR1 SGHDT and CDR2 YYEEEE. V lost 1 base and J 0 bases, leaving 14 bases between the germline ends. The CDR3 loop is CASSLRGTGRSGANVLTF. As DNA, the CDR3 is TGTGCCAGCAGCTTGCGGGGGACGGGACGCTCTGGGGCCAACGTCCTGACTTTC.

This clone was counted between two and nine times. The rearrangement uses TRBV5-1 and TRBJ2-2, with 8 bases identical to TRBD2. Germline CDR1 SGHRS, CDR2 YFSETQ. This CDR3 has 15 residues. V gave up 0 bases and J gave up 5 bases; unmatched junction bases: 3. The CDR3 loop is CASSLVAGSTGELFF. CDR3 nucleotide sequence: TGCGCCAGCAGCTTGGTAGCGGGGAGTACCGGGGAGCTGTTTTTT.

The V call is TRBV2, the J call TRBJ2-1; 10 bases agree with TRBD2. The CDR3 has 15 residues. Germline V gene sequence: CDR1 SNHLY, CDR2 FYNNEI. After removal of 0 bases from V and 7 bases from J, the junction contained 3 bases not matched to a gene. In nucleotides, the CDR3 is TGTGCCAGCAGTGAAGCAGCGGGGGGGTGGAATGAGCAGTTCTTC. Amino acid sequence: CASSEAAGGWNEQFF.

J is TRBJ1-2 and V is TRBV5-1; D is uncertain. Germline CDR1 is SGHRS and CDR2 is YFSETQ. Trimming removed 0 bases at V and 3 bases at J, with 21 bases between. The CDR3 has 18 residues. CDR3 in DNA: TGCGCCAGCAGCTTGGATGGGCGGGCCATACCCCCCTACTATGGCTACACCTTC. It is translated as CASSLDGRAIPPYYGYTF.

V is TRBV6-1 and J is TRBJ1-2; 7 bases align to TRBD1. In germline, CDR1 is MNHNS, CDR2 SASEGT. Losses at the gene ends were 0 bases for V and 8 bases for J; bases not matched to a gene: 9. The CDR3 spans 15 residues. The CDR3 coding sequence is TGTGCCAGCAGTGAAGCAGGGGGCAAACTGGGAGGCTACACCTTC. Protein sequence: CASSEAGGKLGGYTF.

The chain links TRBV7-9 to TRBJ1-2; D unclear. The V and J ends lost 1 base and 8 bases respectively, with 17 bases between them. CDR1 and CDR2 (germline): SEHNR, FQNEAQ (reference sequence). The CDR3 consists of 15 residues. CDR3 loop: CASSLGAGQNEGYTF. The CDR3 DNA reads TGTGCCAGCAGCTTAGGCGCAGGCCAGAACGAGGGCTACACCTTC.

The V and J genes are TRBV7-8 and TRBJ2-3, with no clear D. The CDR3 extends over 13 amino acids. V was shortened by 4 bases and J by 6 bases, with 11 bases between the two germline ends. The germline V gene has CDR1 SGHVS and CDR2 FQNEAQ. The CDR3 DNA is TGTGCCAGCAGCTCCCTACGCCACGATACGCAGTATTTT. Protein sequence: CASSSLRHDTQYF. Full variable domain (remainder filled in from reference TRBV7-8 and TRBJ2-3): GAGVSQSPRYKVAKRGQDVALRCDPISGHVSLFWYQQALGQGPEFLTYFQNEAQLDKSGLPSDRFFAERPEGSVSTLKIQRTQQEDSAVYLCASSSLRHDTQYFGPGTRLTVL.

This chain uses TRBV5-5 with TRBJ2-1, with no clear D. Germline V gene data show CDR1 as SGHKS and CDR2 as YYEKEE (reference sequence). With 2 bases removed from V and 7 bases from J, the gap between germline ends came to 13 bases. This CDR3 comprises 14 residues. CDR3 in DNA: TGTGCCAGCAGCTTTGAACATCCCATAAATGAGCAGTTCTTC. Amino acid sequence: CASSFEHPINEQFF.

This chain links TRBV30 with TRBJ1-2; no clear D. The V gene lost 0 bases and the J gene lost 4 bases, with 9 bases spanning the gap. The CDR3 length is 13 residues. The germline CDR1 and CDR2 sequences are GTSNPN and SVGIG (reference sequence). The CDR3 coding sequence is TGTGCCTGGAGTGTACTGGAGGGCTATGGCTACACCTTC. Translated: CAWSVLEGYGYTF.

J is TRBJ1-2 and V is TRBV19; possibly TRBD1 for D (6 bases). CDR3 size: 14 residues. Germline lookup yields CDR1 LNHDA and CDR2 SQIVND (reference sequence). V dropped 5 bases and J dropped 6 bases, with 16 bases sitting between them. CDR3 nucleotide sequence: TGTGCCAGTAGTCCCGAGGGGGTCGGCCATGGCTACACCTTC. Protein sequence: CASSPEGVGHGYTF.

This clone was counted once. The chain is built from TRBV7-2 and TRBJ2-1, with TRBD1 matching over 9 bases. The CDR3 covers 14 residues. Germline loops: CDR1 SGHTA, CDR2 FQGNSA. The V and J ends lost 4 bases and 9 bases, in that order; junction bases with no gene match: 7. The DNA for the CDR3 is TGTGCCAGCAGCTCGAAGGGACAGGGAGTTGAGCAGTTCTTC. As protein: CASSSKGQGVEQFF.

V gene TRBV9 combines with J gene TRBJ2-1; 8 nucleotides match TRBD2. This CDR3 contains 15 residues. Trimming took 4 bases from V and 6 from J; bases not matched to a gene: 9. Germline values: CDR1 SGDLS, CDR2 YYNGEE. The CDR3 sequence: CASSPPGGVGNEQFF. The CDR3 DNA reads as TGTGCCAGCAGCCCTCCCGGGGGGGTGGGCAATGAGCAGTTCTTC.

The J gene is TRBJ1-2, the V gene TRBV9; maybe TRBD1 (5 bases). With 1 base removed from V and 6 bases from J, the gap between germline ends came to 16 bases. The V gene's germline CDR1 is SGDLS and CDR2 YYNGEE. This CDR3 spans 15 amino acids. CDR3 bases: TGTGCCAGCAGCGTACAGGGAAGAGTTTCAGATGGCTACACCTTC. This translates into CASSVQGRVSDGYTF.

In this sample, this clone turned up a few times. The V call is TRBV2, the J call TRBJ1-6; no firm D call. This CDR3 contains 14 residues. The V end was cut by 5 bases, the J end by 2 bases, with 7 bases between. Germline lookup yields CDR1 SNHLY and CDR2 FYNNEI. The CDR3 sequence: CASSREPYNSPLHF. In nucleotides, the CDR3 is TGTGCCAGCAGTCGGGAACCCTATAATTCACCCCTCCACTTT.

V usage is TRBV5-1 and J usage is TRBJ2-5, with D tentatively TRBD1 (5 bases). CDR1 is SGHRS and CDR2 is YFSETQ in the germline V gene. The CDR3 loop spans 14 amino acids. The germline V and J ends were trimmed by 1 base and 1 base, with 8 bases remaining between them. CDR3 sequence (DNA): TGCGCCAGCAGCTTGTGGGGCGGCCAAGAGACCCAGTACTTC. It codes for CASSLWGGQETQYF. Using reference TRBV5-1 and TRBJ2-5 for the parts outside the CDR3, the full variable domain is KAGVTQTPRYLIKTRGQQVTLSCSPISGHRSVSWYQQTPGQGLQFLFEYFSETQRNKGNFPGRFSGRQFSNSRSEMNVSTLELGDSALYLCASSLWGGQETQYFGPGTRLLVL.

This chain joins TRBV7-8 and TRBJ1-2; D is unclear. The germline CDR1 and CDR2 sequences are SGHVS and FQNEAQ. The CDR3 runs to 14 residues. V was pared by 1 base and J by 2 bases, with 8 bases between. The CDR3 is CASSLGRLNYGYTF. As DNA, the CDR3 is TGTGCCAGCAGCTTAGGTCGACTAAACTATGGCTACACCTTC.

This clone was recorded a few times. The gene calls are TRBV4-1 and TRBJ2-7; D possibly corresponds to TRBD2 (5 bases). CDR1 is MGHRA and CDR2 is YSYEKL in the germline V gene. This CDR3 has 15 amino acids. Trimming left V 4 bases short and J 1 base short, with 14 bases between. CDR3: CASSRIHGDSYEQYF. CDR3 nucleotide sequence: TGCGCCAGCAGCCGCATCCACGGGGATTCCTACGAGCAGTACTTC.

This chain connects TRBV3-1 (or the pseudogene TRBV3-2) to TRBJ2-2; D gene uncertain. Germline-derived CDR1 and CDR2 are LGHDT and YNNKEL (reference sequence). V lost 0 bases and J lost 4, with 6 bases in between. The CDR3 spans 14 residues. Here the CDR3 reads CASSQEASTGELFF. The CDR3 coding sequence is TGTGCCAGCAGCCAAGAGGCTTCCACCGGGGAGCTGTTTTTT.

The chain joins TRBV6-5 to TRBJ1-4, with D possibly being TRBD1 (5 bases). Germline CDR1 is MNHEY and CDR2 is SVGAGI. The CDR3 has 13 residues. V dropped 6 bases and J dropped 5 bases, with 10 bases sitting between them. CDR3 sequence: CASSLTENEKLFF. CDR3 nucleotides: TGTGCCAGCAGCCTGACAGAGAATGAAAAACTGTTTTTT.